These 3 T cell receptor beta chains share one sample of origin, sequenced in a study of CD8 T cells in Susac syndrome. RNA was extracted with the RNeasy kit, and a quantity of roughly 0.45 to 1 ug was reverse transcribed using random hexamers. MiXCR, run by TCRdb on the immunoSEQ multiplex PCR reads, gives a single entry per CDR3 protein. The sample records more than 200,000 distinct CDR3 sequences, approximately 90% being singletons. The sequenced material came from CD8+ T cells from PBMCs. The receptors here all came from a human donor with multiple sclerosis.

The chain uses TRBV5-5 and TRBJ2-1, with D perhaps TRBD1 or TRBD2 (6 bases each). CDR3 length equals 14 residues. Trimming took off 2 bases at V and 10 bases at J, with 16 bases between the two ends. Germline values: CDR1 SGHKS, CDR2 YYEKEE (reference sequence). The DNA for the CDR3 is TGTGCCAGCAGCTTACGATTGGGGGGCGGCGAGCAGTTCTTC. Its protein product is CASSLRLGGGEQFF.

V is TRBV19 and J is TRBJ2-1, with D possibly matching TRBD1 (6 bases). CDR1 LNHDA and CDR2 SQIVND come from the germline V gene (reference sequence). Deletions cut 0 bases from V and 5 bases from J, with 14 bases between. The CDR3 length is 16 residues. This chain's CDR3 is CASSIDGVDRDNEQFF. The DNA of the CDR3 is TGTGCCAGTAGTATAGACGGGGTGGACAGAGACAATGAGCAGTTCTTC.

The chain links TRBV11-2 to TRBJ2-7; 8 positions match TRBD2. This CDR3 region has 14 residues. From germline, CDR1 is SGHAT and CDR2 FQNNGV. V shed 5 bases and J 2 bases; nucleotides not matched to a gene: 5. Here the CDR3 DNA reads TGTGCCAGCAGCACCGGGACTAGGGCCTACGAGCAGTACTTC. This gives the protein CASSTGTRAYEQYF. The entire variable domain, with the rest obtained from reference TRBV11-2 and TRBJ2-7, is as follows: EAGVAQSPRYKIIEKRQSVAFWCNPISGHATLYWYQQILGQGPKLLIQFQNNGVVDDSQLPKDRFSAERLKGVDSTLKIQPAKLEDSAVYLCASSTGTRAYEQYFGPGTRLTVT.